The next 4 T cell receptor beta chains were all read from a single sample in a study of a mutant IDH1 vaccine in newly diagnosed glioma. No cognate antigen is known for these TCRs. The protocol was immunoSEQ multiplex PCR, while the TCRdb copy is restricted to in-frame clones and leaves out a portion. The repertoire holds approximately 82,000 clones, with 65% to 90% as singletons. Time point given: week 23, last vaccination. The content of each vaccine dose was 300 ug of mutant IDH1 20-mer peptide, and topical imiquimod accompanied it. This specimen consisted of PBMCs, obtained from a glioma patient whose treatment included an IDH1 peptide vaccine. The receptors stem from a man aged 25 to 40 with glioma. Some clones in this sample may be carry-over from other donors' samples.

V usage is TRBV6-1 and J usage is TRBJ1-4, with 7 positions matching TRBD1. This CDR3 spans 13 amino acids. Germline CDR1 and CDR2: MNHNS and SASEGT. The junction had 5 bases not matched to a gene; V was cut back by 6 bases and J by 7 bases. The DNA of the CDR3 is TGTGCCAGCAGGAGACAGGGTAGTGAAAAACTGTTTTTT. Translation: CASRRQGSEKLFF.

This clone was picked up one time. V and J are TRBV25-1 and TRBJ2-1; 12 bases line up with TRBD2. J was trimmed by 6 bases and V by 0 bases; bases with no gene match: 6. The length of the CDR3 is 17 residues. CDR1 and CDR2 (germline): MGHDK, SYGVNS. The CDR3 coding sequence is TGTGCCAGCAGTGAATATATTGCTAGCGGGGGGGTCAATGAGCAGTTCTTC. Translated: CASSEYIASGGVNEQFF.

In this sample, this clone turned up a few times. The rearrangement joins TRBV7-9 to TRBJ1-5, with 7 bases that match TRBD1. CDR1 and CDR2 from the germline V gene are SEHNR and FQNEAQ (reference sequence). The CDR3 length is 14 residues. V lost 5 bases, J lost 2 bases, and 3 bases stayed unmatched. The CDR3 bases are TGTGCCAGCAGCCCCACAGGGGGCAATCAGCCCCAGCATTTT. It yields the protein CASSPTGGNQPQHF.

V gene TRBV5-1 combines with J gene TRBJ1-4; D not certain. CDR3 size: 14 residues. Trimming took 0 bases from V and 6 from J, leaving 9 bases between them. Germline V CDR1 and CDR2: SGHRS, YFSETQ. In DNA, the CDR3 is TGCGCCAGCAGCTTGGAGGGTACGGATGAAAAACTGTTTTTT. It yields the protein CASSLEGTDEKLFF.